The next 19 T cell receptor beta chains were all read from a single sample in a study of CD8 T cells in ankylosing spondylitis. Study-wide findings and caveats: Seven to nine highly homologous variants formed a TCR beta motif that appeared characteristic of ankylosing spondylitis blood.

Antigens for these TCRs are unknown. TCRdb used MiXCR to reprocess the 5' RACE reads, holding one entry per CDR3 protein. Of about 540,000 distinct CDR3 sequences listed, roughly 13% were seen once; the top ten hold about 6.5%. Input material: blood, either unsorted or a sorted T cell fraction (not recorded which). All receptors derive from a male donor with ankylosing spondylitis.

In its sample, this clonotype ranks as medium-sized. The chain combines TRBV24-1 with TRBJ2-1, with TRBD2 matching 12 bases. Germline CDR1 reads KGHDR; CDR2 reads SFDVKD. The CDR3 consists of 16 residues. V shed 3 bases and J 12 bases; nucleotides not matched to a gene: 11. CDR3 nucleotides: TGTGCCACCAGTGATCGGTTGACTAGCGGGAGCCAAAGGCAGTTCTTC. Translating gives CATSDRLTSGSQRQFF.

This clonotype was seen more than once but under ten times. This chain uses TRBV20-1 with TRBJ2-5; D unresolved. CDR1 and CDR2 from the germline V gene are DFQATT and SNEGSKA (reference sequence). V gave up 3 bases and J gave up 4 bases, with 9 bases separating them. The CDR3 spans 12 residues. The DNA for the CDR3 is TGCAGTGCTAGTCCGGGTTCAGAGACCCAGTACTTC. The encoded protein is CSASPGSETQYF.

This clonotype was counted ten times or more. V and J are TRBV3-1 and TRBJ2-1; 8 bases map to TRBD2. The CDR3 runs to 14 residues. Germline values: CDR1 LGHDT, CDR2 YNNKEL (reference sequence). Trimming took 2 bases from V and 6 from J; bases not matched to a gene: 3. This chain's CDR3 is CASSQIAGFNEQFF. Written as DNA, the CDR3 is TGTGCCAGCAGCCAAATAGCGGGGTTCAATGAGCAGTTCTTC.

This clonotype was seen a handful of times. The rearrangement links TRBV29-1 to TRBJ1-1; D is perhaps TRBD1 (6 bases). The CDR3 is 11 residues long. V was cut by 8 bases and J by 9 bases, with 16 bases left in between. In germline, CDR1 is SQVTM, CDR2 ANQGSEA. CDR3 in DNA: TGCAGCATCTCTAAAGGGGGGCAAGCTTTCTTT. Translation: CSISKGGQAFF.

DNA for the CDR3: TGTGCCAGCAGCTCCCAGGGGGCGGAAAACGAGCAGTACTTC. Translation gives CASSSQGAENEQYF. The chain carries TRBV9 and TRBJ2-7; 8 positions match TRBD1. CDR3 length equals 14 residues. V lost 4 bases, J lost 5 bases, and 8 bases stayed unmatched. CDR1 and CDR2 from the germline V gene are SGDLS and YYNGEE.

The chain has TRBV20-1 and TRBJ2-1, with a possible D match to TRBD2 (5 bases). Between the trimmed V and J ends, which lost 5 bases and 0 bases, there was a span of 17 bases. Germline V CDR1 and CDR2: DFQATT, SNEGSKA (reference sequence). The CDR3 spans 16 residues. CDR3 region: CSAASFDYSSYNEQFF. The DNA for the CDR3 is TGCAGTGCTGCCTCCTTCGACTACTCCTCCTACAATGAGCAGTTCTTC.

This clonotype was counted many times. This sequence joins TRBV2 and TRBJ2-7; possibly TRBD2 for D (6 bases). CDR1 and CDR2 (germline): SNHLY, FYNNEI. V shed 10 bases and J shed 3 bases, with 13 bases lying between them. The CDR3 length is 12 residues. The CDR3 DNA is TGTGCCACGGGACTCATCGGCTACGAGCAGTACTTC. Its protein product is CATGLIGYEQYF.

Only a few counts were recorded for this clonotype. The chain combines TRBV12-3 or TRBV12-4 with TRBJ2-1; TRBD2 agrees at 8 bases. Unmatched junction bases numbered 4, after V lost 6 bases and J lost 0 bases. This CDR3 is built from 15 residues. CDR3 sequence (DNA): TGTGCCAGCAGCCCTAGCGGGTTCTCCTACAATGAGCAGTTCTTC. Translated, it gives CASSPSGFSYNEQFF.

This clonotype was recorded at least ten times. CDR3 coding DNA: TGCAGCGTTGAGCTCCGGTTCCGAGAGACCCAGTACTTC. It encodes CSVELRFRETQYF. V gene TRBV29-1 combines with J gene TRBJ2-5, with unresolved D. The length of the CDR3 is 13 residues. CDR1 SQVTM and CDR2 ANQGSEA come from the germline V gene. The ends were cut back, 3 bases at V and 4 bases at J, with 12 bases in the middle.

This clonotype was found a few times. This chain links TRBV5-6 with TRBJ2-5; TRBD2 aligns across 9 bases. CDR1 and CDR2 (germline): SGHDT, YYEEEE. The CDR3 consists of 15 residues. J was trimmed by 5 bases and V by 4 bases; bases with no gene match: 9. The CDR3 sequence: CASSRGLAAGETQYF. Here the CDR3 DNA reads TGTGCCAGCAGCAGGGGACTAGCTGCTGGGGAGACCCAGTACTTC.

The V call is TRBV7-8, the J call TRBJ1-2; 7 bases fit TRBD1. The ends lost 5 bases at V and 4 bases at J; junction bases unmatched: 7. Germline V CDR1 and CDR2: SGHVS, FQNEAQ. CDR3 size: 14 residues. In DNA, the CDR3 is TGTGCCAGCAGCCCCCAGGGGGTCCTCTATGGCTACACCTTC. Protein product: CASSPQGVLYGYTF. The full variable domain, rest sourced from reference TRBV7-8 and TRBJ1-2, is GAGVSQSPRYKVAKRGQDVALRCDPISGHVSLFWYQQALGQGPEFLTYFQNEAQLDKSGLPSDRFFAERPEGSVSTLKIQRTQQEDSAVYLCASSPQGVLYGYTFGSGTRLTVV.

This clonotype was picked up a small number of times. The chain couples TRBV11-1 to TRBJ2-3, with 12 nucleotides matching TRBD2. This CDR3 has 19 residues. Unmatched junction bases numbered 11, after V lost 1 base and J lost 3 bases. Per germline, CDR1 SGHAT and CDR2 FQDESV (reference sequence). CDR3 nucleotides: TGTGCCAGCAGCTTAGTACTAGCGGGAGGTCTTGGAGGGACAGATACGCAGTATTTT. It codes for CASSLVLAGGLGGTDTQYF.

The CDR3 spells CASSLASGQFYGYTF. The CDR3 DNA reads TGTGCCAGCAGCTTAGCTTCGGGACAGTTCTATGGCTACACCTTC. This chain links TRBV5-6 with TRBJ1-2, with 7 bases identical to TRBD1. CDR1 and CDR2 from the germline V gene are SGHDT and YYEEEE. The CDR3 is made up of 15 amino acids. V was clipped by 2 bases and J by 4 bases; unmatched bases: 8.

This clonotype was found a few times. CDR3 coding DNA: TGCAGTGCCGCCGAGGTGACCCAGTACTTC. Its protein product is CSAAEVTQYF. This chain connects TRBV20-1 to TRBJ2-5; D remains unclear. The CDR3 spans 10 residues. CDR1 is DFQATT, CDR2 SNEGSKA, per germline (reference sequence). V was clipped by 6 bases and J by 7 bases, with 9 bases between them.

In this sample, this clonotype turned up a few times. CDR3 amino acids: CASGIRGLGEKLFF. CDR3 nucleotide sequence: TGTGCCAGTGGGATTCGGGGCCTTGGTGAAAAACTGTTTTTT. The chain links TRBV28 to TRBJ1-4, with D perhaps TRBD1 (5 bases). CDR3 size: 14 residues. Germline V CDR1 and CDR2: MDHEN, SYDVKM. V lost 9 bases and J lost 7, with 18 bases in between.

This clonotype was counted only a few times. This sequence joins TRBV24-1 and TRBJ2-2; 9 positions match TRBD1. J lost 5 bases, V lost 5 bases, and 8 bases had no gene match. Germline CDR1 KGHDR, CDR2 SFDVKD. The CDR3 totals 16 residues. CDR3 sequence: CATSAQGQGRTGELFF. Written as DNA, the CDR3 is TGTGCCACCAGTGCCCAGGGACAGGGCAGAACCGGGGAGCTGTTTTTT.

This clonotype has a count of ten or more. Because the CDR3's place on the DNA is in doubt, the DNA is left out and the CDR3 is given as listed by TCRdb. The rearrangement links TRBV29-1 to TRBJ2-3; the D call TRBD2 from the table was never checked on the DNA. Germline V gene lookup returns CDR1 SQVTM and CDR2 ANQGSEA. The CDR3 comprises 14 residues, both ends counted. The CDR3 loop reads CSVGEGTSLPIGYF.

This clonotype was counted a few times. The chain carries TRBV10-3 and TRBJ2-7, with D unclear. Trimming left V 9 bases short and J 4 bases short, with 13 bases between. Germline CDR1 reads ENHRY; CDR2 reads SYGVKD. This CDR3 spans 12 amino acids. CDR3 residues: CAISGSNYEQYF. The CDR3, as DNA: TGTGCCATTTCCGGATCCAATTACGAGCAGTACTTC.

This clonotype was counted at least ten times. This chain connects TRBV5-5 to TRBJ1-1, with D possibly matching TRBD1 (6 bases). Germline V gene data show CDR1 as SGHKS and CDR2 as YYEKEE (reference sequence). V gave up 2 bases and J gave up 1 base, with 12 bases separating them. The CDR3 has 15 residues. The CDR3 region is CASSLIRGENTEAFF. CDR3 nucleotides: TGTGCCAGCAGCTTAATCAGGGGAGAGAACACTGAAGCTTTCTTT.